Below, 19 T cell receptor beta chains from the same sample are listed, as sequenced in a study of response to subunit inactivated influenza vaccine. TCRdb re-derived calls from the RT-PCR reads in MiXCR, one entry per CDR3 protein. The sample has fewer than 650,000 distinct CDR3 sequences, 13% seen once. The starting material was PBMCs from blood, obtained roughly 47 days after vaccination. These receptor sequences come from a man aged 45-65 years who received an inactivated influenza vaccine.

The rearrangement links TRBV12-3 or TRBV12-4 to TRBJ2-7, with D unclear. V gave up 8 bases and J gave up 3 bases, with 14 bases separating them. CDR3 size: 13 residues. The DNA for the CDR3 is TGTGCCAGCGCTACAATGCACCGCTACGAGCAGTACTTC. Its translation: CASATMHRYEQYF.

Concerning this clonotype itself: No conserved phenylalanine or tryptophan is present at the end of the CDR3, so a read error is the likely explanation. This chain links TRBV28 with TRBJ1-2; no firm D call. The CDR3 totals 12 residues. Trimming pared 6 bases from V and 3 bases from J, leaving 8 bases between. CDR1 and CDR2 (germline): MDHEN, SYDVKM. The CDR3 region is CASRLGDYGYTY. CDR3 sequence (DNA): TGTGCCAGCAGGTTGGGAGACTATGGCTACACCTAC.

This clonotype was observed a handful of times. The chain recombines TRBV2 with TRBJ2-3; the D gene could be TRBD1 or TRBD2 (6 bases each). The V gene's germline CDR1 is SNHLY and CDR2 FYNNEI. This CDR3 comprises 15 residues. Deletions cut 4 bases from V and 5 bases from J, with 16 bases between. CDR3 residues: CASSAGRTAGDTQYF. CDR3 in DNA: TGTGCCAGCAGTGCCGGGCGGACAGCGGGAGATACGCAGTATTTT. Full variable domain (missing parts from reference TRBV2 and TRBJ2-3): EPEVTQTPSHQVTQMGQEVILRCVPISNHLYFYWYRQILGQKVEFLVSFYNNEISEKSEIFDDQFSVERPDGSNFTLKIRSTKLEDSAMYFCASSAGRTAGDTQYFGPGTRLTVL.

This clonotype was observed a handful of times. The chain joins TRBV7-2 to TRBJ2-1; D is undetermined. Looked up from germline, CDR1 is SGHTA and CDR2 is FQGNSA. The CDR3 covers 15 residues. V shed 1 base and J shed 0 bases, with 7 bases lying between them. In DNA, the CDR3 is TGTGCCAGCAGCTTAGTCCAGATCTCCTACAATGAGCAGTTCTTC. Translated, it gives CASSLVQISYNEQFF.

The rearrangement joins TRBV4-3 to TRBJ2-1; D is unclear. The germline CDR1 and CDR2 sequences are LGHNA and YSLEER. This CDR3 has 15 residues. The V end was cut by 0 bases, the J end by 4 bases, with 10 bases between. The CDR3 bases are TGCGCCAGCAGCCAAGATCGAGTCGTGTACAATGAGCAGTTCTTC. It translates to CASSQDRVVYNEQFF.

The chain employs TRBV29-1 and TRBJ2-7; unclear D gene. The V end lost 4 bases, the J end lost 2 bases, and 6 bases lay between the germline ends. Per the germline V gene, CDR1 is SQVTM and CDR2 is ANQGSEA. The CDR3 sequence is 11 residues long. CDR3 sequence reads: CSVVRAYEQYF. As DNA, the CDR3 is TGCAGCGTTGTTAGGGCCTACGAGCAGTACTTC.

The V and J genes are TRBV10-3 and TRBJ2-3; possibly TRBD1 for D (5 bases). The length of the CDR3 is 16 residues. Trimming took off 2 bases at V and 0 bases at J, with 12 bases between the two ends. Germline loops: CDR1 ENHRY, CDR2 SYGVKD. DNA of the CDR3: TGTGCCATCAGTGAGGAAGGGGCGAGAAGCACAGATACGCAGTATTTT. The encoded protein is CAISEEGARSTDTQYF.

This clonotype was found a few times. The V call is TRBV14, the J call TRBJ2-1; possibly TRBD2 for D (6 bases). V was pared by 4 bases and J by 0 bases, with 13 bases between. The germline gives CDR1 SGHDN, CDR2 FVKESK. The CDR3 covers 16 residues. Here the CDR3 reads CASSRIPGSSYNEQFF. The CDR3 DNA sequence: TGTGCCAGCAGCCGGATTCCCGGGAGCTCCTACAATGAGCAGTTCTTC.

This clonotype was seen a handful of times. The gene calls are TRBV4-1 and TRBJ2-1; 10 bases match TRBD2. Looked up from germline, CDR1 is MGHRA and CDR2 is YSYEKL. This CDR3 has 17 residues. The V gene end was trimmed by 1 base and the J gene end by 4 bases; junction bases not matched to a gene: 7. The CDR3 is CASSQGGSGGAYNEQFF. DNA for the CDR3: TGCGCCAGCAGCCAAGGGGGGAGCGGGGGGGCTTACAATGAGCAGTTCTTC.

The rearrangement links TRBV4-2 to TRBJ2-3, with TRBD2 as a possible D gene (5 bases). There are 14 residues in the CDR3. Trimming removed 6 bases from V and 2 bases from J, with 12 bases in between. Germline-derived CDR1 and CDR2 are LGHNA and YNFKEQ. CDR3 DNA: TGTGCCAGCAGAACTGGCGGACTCACAGATACGCAGTATTTT. Amino acids: CASRTGGLTDTQYF.

This clonotype was detected only once. The gene calls are TRBV7-9 and TRBJ2-7; TRBD1 aligns across 8 bases. Germline CDR1 is SEHNR and CDR2 is FQNEAQ (reference sequence). The trim removed 3 bases at V and 7 bases at J, leaving 11 bases unmatched. The CDR3 runs 15 residues. The CDR3, as DNA: TGTGCCAGCAGCTTGTTCCGGGACAGGCTGGTTGAGCAGTACTTC. Translation gives CASSLFRDRLVEQYF. Together with reference TRBV7-9 and TRBJ2-7, the CDR3 gives the full variable domain: DTGVSQNPRHKITKRGQNVTFRCDPISEHNRLYWYRQTLGQGPEFLTYFQNEAQLEKSRLLSDRFSAERPKGSFSTLEIQRTEQGDSAMYLCASSLFRDRLVEQYFGPGTRLTVT.

This clonotype was seen a handful of times. The chain couples TRBV7-3 to TRBJ1-2; the D is unclear. Trimming removed 2 bases from V and 4 bases from J, with 17 bases in between. The CDR3 length is 16 residues. CDR1 and CDR2 (germline): SGHTA, FQGTGA. The chain's CDR3 is CASSLHPAEPGYGYTF. The CDR3 DNA reads as TGTGCCAGCAGCTTACACCCCGCTGAACCTGGCTATGGCTACACCTTC.

As for this clonotype: One end of the junction fails to match germline, which may point to a read error. CDR3 sequence: CASSLALGGAETQYF. CDR3 in DNA: TGTGCTAGCAGCTTAGCGCTTGGAGGTGCGGAGACCCAGTACTTC. The genes are TRBV7-7 and TRBJ2-5, with D perhaps matching TRBD2 (5 bases). Germline V lookup: CDR1 SSHAT, CDR2 FNYEAQ (reference sequence). This CDR3 is built from 15 residues. Drawing the rest from reference TRBV7-7 and TRBJ2-5, the complete variable domain is GAGVSQSPRYKVTKRGQDVTLRCDPISSHATLYWYQQALGQGPEFLTYFNYEAQPDKSGLPSDRFSAERPEGSISTLTIQRTEQRDSAMYRCASSLALGGAETQYFGPGTRLLVL.

V gene TRBV18 combines with J gene TRBJ1-1; 9 bases are shared with TRBD1. CDR3 length: 15 residues. From germline, CDR1 is KGHSH and CDR2 LQKENI. Unmatched junction bases numbered 0, after V lost 0 bases and J lost 1 base. This CDR3 reads CASSPPQGANTEAFF. The CDR3 region has the DNA TGTGCCAGCTCACCACCACAGGGGGCGAACACTGAAGCTTTCTTT.

The genes are TRBV27 and TRBJ2-1; tentatively, D is TRBD2 (5 bases). The CDR3 sequence is 12 residues long. V shed 5 bases and J shed 8 bases, with 10 bases lying between them. From germline, CDR1 is MNHEY and CDR2 SMNVEV (reference sequence). CDR3 protein: CASSPSSYEQFF. DNA for the CDR3: TGTGCCAGCAGTCCCTCTAGCTATGAGCAGTTCTTC.

The chain recombines TRBV12-3 or TRBV12-4 with TRBJ1-3, with unresolved D. Trimming removed 5 bases at V and 2 bases at J, with 7 bases between. The CDR3 spans 13 residues. The CDR3 reads CASSDTAGNTIYF. The CDR3 DNA reads as TGTGCCAGCAGTGACACAGCTGGAAACACCATATATTTT.

This clonotype was recorded a few times. The chain has TRBV5-4 and TRBJ2-3; TRBD2 matches 14 bases. V gave up 3 bases and J gave up 2 bases; unmatched junction bases: 8. The germline gives CDR1 SGHNT, CDR2 YYREEE (reference sequence). This CDR3 is built from 18 residues. CDR3 residues: CASSSRLAGGRFTDTQYF. The CDR3 region has the DNA TGTGCCAGCAGCTCGCGACTAGCGGGAGGGAGGTTCACAGATACGCAGTATTTT.

In this sample, this clonotype turned up a few times. The chain joins TRBV5-1 to TRBJ1-1; no reliable D call. This CDR3 contains 12 residues. CDR1 SGHRS and CDR2 YFSETQ come from the germline V gene. Trimming stripped 4 bases from V and 8 bases from J, with 12 bases between. CDR3 sequence reads: CASSRTEGEAFF. DNA for the CDR3: TGCGCCAGCAGCAGGACGGAGGGAGAAGCTTTCTTT.

This CDR3 reads CSVEDPGGYEQYF. DNA for the CDR3: TGCAGCGTTGAAGATCCGGGGGGCTACGAGCAGTACTTC. This chain joins TRBV29-1 and TRBJ2-7; 7 bases line up with TRBD2. The CDR3 is 13 residues long. V dropped 0 bases and J dropped 3; count of bases not matched to a gene: 2. CDR1 is SQVTM, CDR2 ANQGSEA, per germline.